This TCR beta chain was recorded in a study of OX40 agonist ivuxolimab in advanced cancers. For the study at large: Past anti-PD-1, anti-PD-L1 or anti-CTLA-4 therapy was accepted, and roughly 38% had received some. In three patients, partial responses were observed, one with hepatocellular carcinoma and two with cutaneous melanoma.

V was shortened by 6 bases and J by 8 bases, with 16 bases between the two germline ends. The CDR3 is 14 amino acids. Germline V gene data show CDR1 as MDHEN and CDR2 as SYDVKM. Using immunoSEQ multiplex PCR, the repertoire was profiled, and TCRdb retains in-frame clones only, with some absent. The table shows over 60,000 clones, with approximately 90% occurring only once. Findings and limits, study-wide: CD8+ T cells showed, on average, more clonal expansion than CD4+ cells.

Turning to this clone: What it recognizes is unknown.

Patients who had autoimmune disease history or got systemic immunosuppression were left out. This sequence was found in an adult with an advanced solid tumor such as melanoma, head and neck, liver or kidney cancer. Sequences were derived from CD4+ or CD8+ T cells sorted from blood, sampled in a trial of the OX40 agonist ivuxolimab. This chain uses TRBV28 with TRBJ1-4; tentatively, D is TRBD1 (6 bases). The CDR3 region has the DNA TGTGCCAGCAGCAACGGGGGCATGACCGAAAAACTGTTTTTT. Translating it yields CASSNGGMTEKLFF.